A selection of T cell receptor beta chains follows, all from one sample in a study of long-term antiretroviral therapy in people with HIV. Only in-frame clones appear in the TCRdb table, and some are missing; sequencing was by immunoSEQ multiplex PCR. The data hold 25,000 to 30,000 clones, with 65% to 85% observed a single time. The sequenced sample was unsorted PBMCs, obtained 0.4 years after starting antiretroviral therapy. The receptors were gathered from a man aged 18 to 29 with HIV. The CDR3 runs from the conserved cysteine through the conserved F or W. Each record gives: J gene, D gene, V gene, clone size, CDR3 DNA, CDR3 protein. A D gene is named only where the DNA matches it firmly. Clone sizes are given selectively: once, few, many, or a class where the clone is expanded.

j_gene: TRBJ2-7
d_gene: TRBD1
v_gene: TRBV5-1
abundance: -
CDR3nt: TGCGCCAGCAGCTTGGGACAGGGATCCTACGAGCAGTACTTC
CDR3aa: CASSLGQGSYEQYF

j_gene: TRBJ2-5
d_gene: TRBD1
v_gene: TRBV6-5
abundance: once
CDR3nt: TGTGCCAGCAGTTACTCGGCCAGGGGGTACGAGACCCAGTACTTC
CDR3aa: CASSYSARGYETQYF

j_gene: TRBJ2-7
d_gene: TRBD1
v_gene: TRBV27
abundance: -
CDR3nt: TGTGCCAGCAGTTTGGACCCCAGGGACAGGCGCGGCTACGAGCAGTACTTC
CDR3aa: CASSLDPRDRRGYEQYF

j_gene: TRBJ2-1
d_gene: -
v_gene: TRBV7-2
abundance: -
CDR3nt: TGTGCCAGCAGCTTAACTCTAGGCTACAATGAGCAGTTCTTC
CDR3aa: CASSLTLGYNEQFF

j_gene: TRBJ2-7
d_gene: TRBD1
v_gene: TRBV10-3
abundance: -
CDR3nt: TGTGCCATCAGTGGGACAGGGGACGGCGAGCAGTACTTC
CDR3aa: CAISGTGDGEQYF

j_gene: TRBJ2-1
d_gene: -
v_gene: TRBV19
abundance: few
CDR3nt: TGTGCCAGTAGTATAGGGGGGCCCTACAATGAGCAGTTCTTC
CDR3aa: CASSIGGPYNEQFF

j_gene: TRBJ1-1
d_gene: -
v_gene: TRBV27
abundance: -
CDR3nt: TGTGCCAGCAGTTCGGGCCTCCTGGGTGCTTTCTTT
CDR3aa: CASSSGLLGAFF

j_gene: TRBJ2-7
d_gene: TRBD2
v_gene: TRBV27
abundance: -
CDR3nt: TGTGCCAGCAGTCCAGGGACTAGCTACGAGCAGTACTTC
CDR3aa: CASSPGTSYEQYF

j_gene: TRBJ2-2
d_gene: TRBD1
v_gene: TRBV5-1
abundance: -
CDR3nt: TGCGCCTCTACAGGGGATTCTTACACCGGGGAGCTGTTTTTT
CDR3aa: CASTGDSYTGELFF

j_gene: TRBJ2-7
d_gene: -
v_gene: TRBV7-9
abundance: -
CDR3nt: TGTGCCAGCAGCGTGGATAAGGGAGGCGAGCAGTACTTC
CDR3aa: CASSVDKGGEQYF

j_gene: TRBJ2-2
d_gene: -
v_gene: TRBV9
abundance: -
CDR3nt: TGTGCCAGCAGCGTGCATTCAGGGGGGAGGACCGGGGAGCTGTTTTTT
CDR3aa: CASSVHSGGRTGELFF

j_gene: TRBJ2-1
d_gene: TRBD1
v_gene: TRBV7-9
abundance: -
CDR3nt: TGTGCCAGCAGCTTTGAGGGACAGGGCAATGAGCAGTTCTTC
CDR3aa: CASSFEGQGNEQFF

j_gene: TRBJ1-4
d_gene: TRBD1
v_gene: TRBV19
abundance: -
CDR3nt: TGTGCCAGTAGTCAACAGGGGTGGGGTGAAAAACTGTTTTTT
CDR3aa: CASSQQGWGEKLFF

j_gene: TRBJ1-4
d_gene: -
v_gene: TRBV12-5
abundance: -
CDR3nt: TGTGCTAGTGGTTTGGGACAGAAGAATGAAAAACTGTTTTTT
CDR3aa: CASGLGQKNEKLFF

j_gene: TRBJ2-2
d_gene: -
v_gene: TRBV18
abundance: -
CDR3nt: TGTGCCAGCCCCCTTTCACCAGGGACCGGGACCTTAAACACCGGGGAGCTGTTTTTT
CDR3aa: CASPLSPGTGTLNTGELFF

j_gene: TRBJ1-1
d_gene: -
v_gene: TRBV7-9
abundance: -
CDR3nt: TGTGCCAGCAGCTTAGGGGGCAGCAACACTGAAGCTTTCTTT
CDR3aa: CASSLGGSNTEAFF

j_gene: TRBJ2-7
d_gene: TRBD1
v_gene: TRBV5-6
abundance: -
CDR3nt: TGTGCCAGCAGCTTGGGTCCCGGGACAGGTCCCTACGAGCAGTACTTC
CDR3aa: CASSLGPGTGPYEQYF

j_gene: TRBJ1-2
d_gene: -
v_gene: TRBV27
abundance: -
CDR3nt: TGTGCCAGCAGTTTAACGGGACGGTCCTATGGCTACACCTTC
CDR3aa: CASSLTGRSYGYTF

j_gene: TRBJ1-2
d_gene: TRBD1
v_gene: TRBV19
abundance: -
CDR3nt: TGTGCCAGTTGGACAGGCGACTATGGCTACACCTTC
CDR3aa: CASWTGDYGYTF

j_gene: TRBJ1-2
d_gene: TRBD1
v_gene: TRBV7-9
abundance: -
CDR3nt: TGTGCCAGCAGCTTGGACAGGGGGGACTATGGCTACACCTTC
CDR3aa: CASSLDRGDYGYTF

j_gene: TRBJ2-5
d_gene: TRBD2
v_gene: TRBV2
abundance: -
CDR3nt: TGTGCCAGCAGTGGGACTAGCGGGGGACAAGAGACCCAGTACTTC
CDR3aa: CASSGTSGGQETQYF

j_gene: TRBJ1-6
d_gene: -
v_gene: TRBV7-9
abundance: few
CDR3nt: TGTGCCAGCAGCTTAGGGCAGAGATCCTCACCCCTCCACTTT
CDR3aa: CASSLGQRSSPLHF

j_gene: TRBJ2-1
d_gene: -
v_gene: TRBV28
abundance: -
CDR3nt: TGTGCCAGCAGTTTCGGTAGGGACCCCTACAATGAGCAGTTCTTC
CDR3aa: CASSFGRDPYNEQFF

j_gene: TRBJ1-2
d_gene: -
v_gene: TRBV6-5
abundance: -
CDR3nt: TGTGCCAGCAGTGCCCGGCCGACTAACTATGGCTACACCTTC
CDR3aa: CASSARPTNYGYTF

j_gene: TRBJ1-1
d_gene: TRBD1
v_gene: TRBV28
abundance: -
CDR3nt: TGTGCCAGCAGCCCTCAGGGGGCGCGGTTGGGCACTGAAGCTTTCTTT
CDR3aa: CASSPQGARLGTEAFF

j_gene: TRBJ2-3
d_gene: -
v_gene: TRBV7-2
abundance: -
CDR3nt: TGTGCCAGCAGCTCCTTGGACAGCCCCACAGATACGCAGTATTTT
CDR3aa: CASSSLDSPTDTQYF

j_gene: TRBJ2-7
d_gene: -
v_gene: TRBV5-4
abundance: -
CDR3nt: TGTGCCAGCAGCGACCAGCCCGCGGGAGAGCAGTACTTC
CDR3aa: CASSDQPAGEQYF

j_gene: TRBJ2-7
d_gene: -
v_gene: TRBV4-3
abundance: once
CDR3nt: TGCGCCAGCAGCCAAGATGCATGGGGGGCCTACGAGCAGTACTTC
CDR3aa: CASSQDAWGAYEQYF

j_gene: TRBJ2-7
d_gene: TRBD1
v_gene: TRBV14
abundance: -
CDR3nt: TGTGCCAGCAGCGGACGGGACAGGAACTACGAGCAGTACTTC
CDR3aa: CASSGRDRNYEQYF

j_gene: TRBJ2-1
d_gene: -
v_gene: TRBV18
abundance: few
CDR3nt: TGTGCCAGCTCACCTTTAGGACACCACAATGAGCAGTTCTTC
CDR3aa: CASSPLGHHNEQFF

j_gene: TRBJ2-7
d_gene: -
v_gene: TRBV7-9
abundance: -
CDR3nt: TGTGCCAGCAGCTTAGCTAAAGAGCAGTACTTC
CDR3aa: CASSLAKEQYF

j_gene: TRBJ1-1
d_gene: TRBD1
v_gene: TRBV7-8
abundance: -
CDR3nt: TGTGCCAGCAGACAGACAGGGCATACTGAAGCTTTCTTT
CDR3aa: CASRQTGHTEAFF

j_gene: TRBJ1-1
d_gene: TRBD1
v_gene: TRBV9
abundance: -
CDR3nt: TGTGCCAGCAGCCCGCGGGACAGAGTAGCTGAAGCTTTCTTT
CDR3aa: CASSPRDRVAEAFF

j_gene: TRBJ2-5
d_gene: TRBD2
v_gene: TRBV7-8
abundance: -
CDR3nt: TGTGCCAGCAGTTCCCAGCGGGGAGAGACCCAGTACTTC
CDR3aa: CASSSQRGETQYF

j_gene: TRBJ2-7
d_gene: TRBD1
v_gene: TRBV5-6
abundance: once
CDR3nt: TGTGCCAGCAGCTTGGGGACAGGGGACCTCTCCGAGCAGTACTTC
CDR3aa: CASSLGTGDLSEQYF

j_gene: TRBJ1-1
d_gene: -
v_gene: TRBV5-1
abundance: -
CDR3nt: TGCGCCAGCAGTGGGACACTAACTATGAACACTGAAGCTTTCTTT
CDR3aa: CASSGTLTMNTEAFF

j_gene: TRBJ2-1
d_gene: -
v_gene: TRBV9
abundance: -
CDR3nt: TGTGCCAGCAGCGTGTCTAGCCACAATGAGCAGTTCTTC
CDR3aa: CASSVSSHNEQFF

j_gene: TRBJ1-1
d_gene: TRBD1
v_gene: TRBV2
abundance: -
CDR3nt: TGTGCCAGCAGGGCAGGGGGCCGCACACCGAACACTGAAGCTTTCTTT
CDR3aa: CASRAGGRTPNTEAFF

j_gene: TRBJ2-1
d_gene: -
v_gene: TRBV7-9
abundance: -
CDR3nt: TGTGCCAGCTTATTAGGGTCGATAAATGAGCAGTTCTTC
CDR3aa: CASLLGSINEQFF

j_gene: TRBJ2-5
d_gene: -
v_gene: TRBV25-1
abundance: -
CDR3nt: TGTGCCAGCAGTGAATATGGCCTGGGGGAGACCCAGTACTTC
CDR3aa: CASSEYGLGETQYF

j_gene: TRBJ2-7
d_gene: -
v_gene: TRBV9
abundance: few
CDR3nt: TGTGCCAGCAGCTTGCGGGACTCAAGCTCCTACGAGCAGTACTTC
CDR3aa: CASSLRDSSSYEQYF

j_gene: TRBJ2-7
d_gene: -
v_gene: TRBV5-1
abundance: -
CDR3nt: TGCGCCAGCAGCCAATTTCTATCCAGGTGGGTTCGGGGGAACGAGCAGTACTTC
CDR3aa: CASSQFLSRWVRGNEQYF

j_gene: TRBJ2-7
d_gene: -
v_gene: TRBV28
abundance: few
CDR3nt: TGTGCCAGCAGTCCATCGAAGAAGGGGTACGAGCAGTACTTC
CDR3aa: CASSPSKKGYEQYF

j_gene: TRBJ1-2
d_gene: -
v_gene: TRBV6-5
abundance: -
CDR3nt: TGTGCCAGCAGTTACTCCACTGGGTATGGCTACACCTTC
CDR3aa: CASSYSTGYGYTF

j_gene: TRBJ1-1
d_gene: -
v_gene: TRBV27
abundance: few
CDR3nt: TGTGCCAGCAGTTTATCATTGACGACTGAAGCTTTCTTT
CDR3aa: CASSLSLTTEAFF

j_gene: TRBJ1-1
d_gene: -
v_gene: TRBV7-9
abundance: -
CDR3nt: TGTGCCAGCAGCTTTAGCGCAGGGACCTGGGAGCCCACTGAAGCTTTCTTT
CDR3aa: CASSFSAGTWEPTEAFF

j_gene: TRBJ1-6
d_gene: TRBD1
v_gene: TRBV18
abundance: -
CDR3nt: TGTGCCAGCTCACCGGGGACAGGGCGGTTGTCTAATTCACCCCTCCACTTT
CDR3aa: CASSPGTGRLSNSPLHF

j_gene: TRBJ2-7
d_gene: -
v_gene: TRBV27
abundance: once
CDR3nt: TGTGCCAGCAGTTATTCTACAGGCCCCAGGTCCTACGAGCAGTACTTC
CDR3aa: CASSYSTGPRSYEQYF

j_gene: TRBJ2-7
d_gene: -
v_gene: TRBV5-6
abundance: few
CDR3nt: TGTGCCAGCAGCCCTGGGGCATCCTCCTACGAGCAGTACTTC
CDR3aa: CASSPGASSYEQYF

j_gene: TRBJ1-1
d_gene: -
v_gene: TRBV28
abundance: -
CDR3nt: TGTGCCAGCAGTTTAAGGGGGATGGCTTTCTTT
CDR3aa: CASSLRGMAFF

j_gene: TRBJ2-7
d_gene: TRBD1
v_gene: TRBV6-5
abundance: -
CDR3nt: TGTGCCAGCAGTTTCGACAGGGGGCACGAGCAGTACTTC
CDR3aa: CASSFDRGHEQYF

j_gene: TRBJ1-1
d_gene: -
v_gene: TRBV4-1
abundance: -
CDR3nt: TGCGCCAGCAGCGCTGGACAGACGAACACTGAAGCTTTCTTT
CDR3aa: CASSAGQTNTEAFF

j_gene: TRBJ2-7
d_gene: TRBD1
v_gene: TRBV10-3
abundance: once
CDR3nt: TGTGCCATCAGTGAGGCAGGGGGCCGGTACGAGCAGTACTTC
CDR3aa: CAISEAGGRYEQYF

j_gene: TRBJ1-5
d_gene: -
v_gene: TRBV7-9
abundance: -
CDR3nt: TGTGCCAGCAGCTTAAGCAATCAGCCCCAGCATTTT
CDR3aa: CASSLSNQPQHF

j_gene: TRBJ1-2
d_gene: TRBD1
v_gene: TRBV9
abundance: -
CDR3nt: TGTGCCAGCAGCGTGGATGCCGGGACAGAGGGAGAAGGCTACACCTTC
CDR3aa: CASSVDAGTEGEGYTF

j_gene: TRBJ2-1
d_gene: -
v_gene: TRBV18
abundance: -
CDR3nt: TGTGCCAGCTCACCTACATTCGGAGATTCCTACAATGAGCAGTTCTTC
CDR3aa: CASSPTFGDSYNEQFF

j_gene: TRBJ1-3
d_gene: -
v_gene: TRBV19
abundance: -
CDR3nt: TGTGCCAGTAGTATTTCCGTCTCTGGAAACACCATATATTTT
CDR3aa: CASSISVSGNTIYF

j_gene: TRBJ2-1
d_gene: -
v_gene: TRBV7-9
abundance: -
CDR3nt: TGTGCCAGCAGCTCCACTTTGGCCTACAATGAGCAGTTCTTC
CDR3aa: CASSSTLAYNEQFF

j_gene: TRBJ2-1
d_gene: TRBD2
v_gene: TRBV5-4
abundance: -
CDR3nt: TGTGCCAGCAGCGGGACTAGCGGAAAATCCTACAATGAGCAGTTCTTC
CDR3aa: CASSGTSGKSYNEQFF